Included here is one TCR beta chain sequence, with context. Losses at the gene ends were 1 base for V and 8 bases for J; bases not matched to a gene: 9. The CDR3 runs 15 residues. CDR1 and CDR2 from the germline V gene are SEHNR and FQNEAQ (reference sequence). These data belong to a study of T cell responses to AZD1222 COVID-19 vaccine. Sequencing used immunoSEQ multiplex PCR; TCRdb keeps in-frame clones, though not all of them. The data show approximately 180,000 clones, 85% to 90% seen once. This receptor was obtained from an adult in good health. The chain employs TRBV7-9 and TRBJ1-2; 8 nucleotides align to TRBD1. Specimen: peripheral blood, collected on day 0 of AZD1222 vaccination. CDR3 in DNA: TGTGCCAGCAGCTTAGACTCGGGCAGGGGGCAAGGCTACACCTTC. It codes for CASSLDSGRGQGYTF.